These T cell receptor beta chains were read from a single sample in a study of cytomegalovirus exposure and HLA in healthy donors. Clones were read by immunoSEQ multiplex PCR, and TCRdb kept only the in-frame ones, dropping some. The sample holds 70,000 to 95,000 clones, around 76% seen once. Sequencing used PBMCs. These receptor sequences come from a young man in good health and CMV-seropositive. CDR3s include the opening cysteine and the closing phenylalanine or tryptophan. D genes are given only for firm matches. Clone size appears in some rows only: once, few, many, or a class for an expanded clone.

>TRBV28|NA|TRBD1|TRBJ1-6
CASSSGQVYNSPLHF
TGTGCCAGCAGTTCTGGACAGGTCTATAATTCACCCCTCCACTTT
>TRBV13|NA|TRBD2|TRBJ2-1
CASSPGTSSYNEQFF
TGTGCCAGCAGCCCCGGGACTAGCTCCTACAATGAGCAGTTCTTC
>TRBV18|NA|NA|TRBJ2-7
CASSPPDSSYEQYF
TGTGCCAGCTCACCTCCGGACAGCTCCTACGAGCAGTACTTC
>TRBV30|NA|NA|TRBJ2-2
CAWRAVWTGELFF
TGTGCCTGGAGGGCAGTTTGGACCGGGGAGCTGTTTTTT
>TRBV5-1|NA|NA|TRBJ1-3
CASSLAGTAGNTIYF
TGCGCCAGCAGCTTGGCCGGGACTGCTGGAAACACCATATATTTT
>TRBV7-9|NA|TRBD1|TRBJ2-1
CASSFRDRGRNEQFF
TGTGCCAGCAGCTTCCGGGACAGGGGGCGGAATGAGCAGTTCTTC
>TRBV5-1|NA|NA|TRBJ2-3
CASSLGLRLTDTQYF
TGCGCCAGCAGCTTGGGACTGCGGTTGACAGATACGCAGTATTTT
>TRBV9|NA|TRBD1|TRBJ1-5
CASSVGDSVRINQPQHF
TGTGCCAGCAGCGTAGGGGACAGCGTCCGTATTAATCAGCCCCAGCATTTT
>TRBV7-2|NA|NA|TRBJ2-5
CASSAPNRRGETQYF
TGTGCCAGCAGCGCCCCCAACCGGCGGGGAGAGACCCAGTACTTC
>TRBV4-2|NA|TRBD2|TRBJ2-5
CASSQDTGAGGETQYF
TGTGCCAGCAGCCAAGATACCGGGGCGGGAGGGGAGACCCAGTACTTC
>TRBV28|NA|TRBD2|TRBJ2-5
CASSPSGVIEETQYF
TGTGCCAGCAGTCCCAGCGGGGTCATTGAAGAGACCCAGTACTTC
>TRBV6-1|NA|TRBD1|TRBJ1-5
CASSGLPGTVPNQPQHF
TGTGCCAGCAGTGGACTCCCCGGGACAGTACCCAATCAGCCCCAGCATTTT
>TRBV6-1|NA|TRBD2|TRBJ2-3
CASSAIAGGSTDTQYF
TGTGCCAGCAGTGCGATAGCGGGGGGTAGCACAGATACGCAGTATTTT
>TRBV5-1|few|TRBD1|TRBJ2-7
CASSKGQDYYEQYF
TGCGCCAGCAGCAAAGGACAGGATTACTACGAGCAGTACTTC
>TRBV6-5|few|TRBD1|TRBJ1-2
CASSLKTGSIYGYTF
TGTGCCAGCAGCCTCAAGACAGGGTCGATTTATGGCTACACCTTC
>TRBV10-3|NA|TRBD1|TRBJ1-5
CAIILRGQGSNQPQHF
TGTGCCATCATCCTCCGGGGACAGGGAAGCAATCAGCCCCAGCATTTT
>TRBV29-1|few|NA|TRBJ2-7
CSVGGEEFGREQYF
TGCAGCGTTGGGGGGGAGGAGTTCGGGCGCGAGCAGTACTTC
>TRBV9|NA|NA|TRBJ2-2
CASSVNPGHTNTGELFF
TGTGCCAGCAGCGTTAATCCGGGACATACGAACACCGGGGAGCTGTTTTTT
>TRBV6-1|NA|TRBD1|TRBJ1-5
CASSDRWARSGGYSNQPQHF
TGTGCCAGCAGTGATCGGTGGGCCCGATCAGGGGGGTATAGCAATCAGCCCCAGCATTTT
>TRBV2|few|NA|TRBJ1-2
CASRGLGRGYTF
TGTGCCAGCAGAGGCCTGGGCCGCGGCTACACCTTC
>TRBV4-3|NA|NA|TRBJ1-6
CASSQDNVLNSPLHF
TGCGCCAGCAGCCAAGATAATGTCCTCAATTCACCCCTCCACTTT
>TRBV7-2|NA|NA|TRBJ1-2
CASSPLGAYGYTF
TGTGCCAGCAGCCCCTTGGGGGCCTATGGCTACACCTTC